This T cell receptor beta chain derives from a study of cytomegalovirus exposure and HLA in healthy donors. At the level of the study: Tens of millions of unique TCRs, all from HLA-typed donors, were included in an early release of the data.

CDR3 size: 14 residues. The ends lost 3 bases at V and 5 bases at J; junction bases unmatched: 1. From germline, CDR1 is SNHLY and CDR2 FYNNEI. This clone was seen just once. Its antigen is still unknown. Study observations and caveats: Links to common viral pathogens appeared, in a later analysis, for several of the most significant clusters. In a later analysis, TCR beta V- and J-gene trimming showed a link to a missense DCLRE1C variant. In an earlier analysis, productive rearrangement rates for most beta V segments clustered near 87% or 30%.

Primers for the PCR totalled 60 Vbeta and 13 Jbeta. Some clones are missing from TCRdb's copy, which holds only in-frame ones; the method was immunoSEQ multiplex PCR. The table includes about 120,000 clones, around three quarters detected once. This sequence was found in a man younger than 45 in good health and CMV-seropositive. Material: PBMCs. The chain couples TRBV2 to TRBJ2-2, with 9 bases aligning to TRBD1. This CDR3 is CASSDGTGTGELFF. CDR3 DNA: TGTGCCAGCAGTGACGGGACAGGGACCGGGGAGCTGTTTTTT.